This TCR beta chain was captured in a study of shared clonotypes between healthy human individuals. Across the whole study: Each donor's CD4 naive and CD4 memory cells filled three plates apiece, CD8 naive two, and CD8 memory one.

Notes on the study in general: Naive CD4 clonotype sharing across a handful of donors was approximately 5%.

Sequencing used immunoSEQ multiplex PCR; TCRdb keeps in-frame clones, though not all of them. This sample has hundreds of thousands of clones, with approximately 96% found just once. Naive CD8 cells, CD45RO-negative and positively selected for CCR7, excluded terminally differentiated effector memory CD45RA+ cells. Germline V gives CDR1 MDHEN, CDR2 SYDVKM. V shed 6 bases and J shed 6 bases, with 17 bases lying between them. This CDR3 has 14 residues. On this clone itself: The antigen is undetermined.

The rearrangement uses TRBV28 and TRBJ1-2, with unresolved D. Sample: naive CD8+ T cells sorted from blood. The origin of this receptor is a woman aged 25 to 45 in good health. CDR3 DNA: TGTGCCAGCAGAAACGTCCGGGGTTTCGATGGCTACACCTTC. Protein product: CASRNVRGFDGYTF.